This is a list of T cell receptor beta chains from one sample in a study of shared clonotypes between healthy human individuals. Method: immunoSEQ multiplex PCR; TCRdb's copy keeps in-frame clones and lacks some. The data show about 2.1 million clones, with approximately 92% seen just once and approximately 1.6% held by the top ten. Material: naive CD8+ T cells from PBMCs. The source is a man younger than 30 in good health. Some clones in this sample may be carry-over from other donors' samples. Each CDR3 is given with its conserved first and last residue. The size field is filled for only some rows; it gives once, few, many or a size class.

clone_size,j_call,v_call,cdr3_aa
NA,TRBJ2-1,TRBV10-3,CAMGPFGGRNEQFF
NA,TRBJ1-1,TRBV7-6,CASSFRAGVNTEAFF
NA,TRBJ1-1,TRBV2,CASRGQMNTEAFF
NA,TRBJ2-3,TRBV9,CASSVSGTSGSDTQYF
NA,TRBJ1-3,TRBV28,CASSFPLQSFSGNTIYF
few,TRBJ1-5,TRBV4-1,CASSDPTDQPQHF
NA,TRBJ1-2,TRBV7-9,CASSSPKGGPANYGYTF
NA,TRBJ2-7,TRBV14,CASSQEKGIYEQYF
NA,TRBJ2-1,TRBV27,CASRSYNEQFF
NA,TRBJ1-1,TRBV6-1,CAITPTTGRVPEAFF
few,TRBJ1-1,TRBV19,CASSIDGEEPAFF
NA,TRBJ2-7,TRBV29-1,CSVLGAGHYEQYF
NA,TRBJ2-3,TRBV9,CASSASGTRTDTQYF
NA,TRBJ2-4,TRBV5-4,CASSDNRVAKNIQYF
NA,TRBJ2-2,TRBV27,CASSSPLGGPPGELFF
NA,TRBJ2-7,TRBV4-1,CASSHRDHNSYEQYF
once,TRBJ2-4,TRBV28,CASSLLFGQGGQYF
NA,TRBJ2-3,TRBV27,CASSLLGVPDTQYF
NA,TRBJ2-2,TRBV5-6,CASSLLQGTGELFF
NA,TRBJ2-2,TRBV6-5,CASSITRDPGELFF
NA,TRBJ1-2,TRBV11-2,CASSQNTPGGGLYGYTF
NA,TRBJ2-3,TRBV19,CASSTGTLKADTQYF
NA,TRBJ2-7,TRBV2,CASSGTQVGTYEQYF
NA,TRBJ2-3,TRBV7-6,CASSLDRQREIGPDTQYF
NA,TRBJ1-5,TRBV27,CASSPGWNQPQHF
NA,TRBJ2-2,TRBV9,CASSASRGGTGELFF
NA,TRBJ1-4,TRBV11-2,CASSPRPGRFPTNEKLFF
NA,TRBJ2-1,TRBV19,CASSRGPGPYNEQFF
NA,TRBJ2-1,TRBV5-4,CASSFRSGSLNNEQFF
NA,TRBJ2-7,TRBV5-6,CASSSVGGIYEQYF
NA,TRBJ2-7,TRBV27,CASSHGGAYEQYF
NA,TRBJ1-2,TRBV25-1,CASSLSDYYGYTF
NA,TRBJ1-1,TRBV15,CATSRVRAAKAFF
few,TRBJ1-1,TRBV5-4,CASSLRQGPTEAFF
NA,TRBJ2-7,TRBV11-2,CASSLIVGSYEQYF
NA,TRBJ2-7,TRBV2,CASSGSPGQGAREQYF
NA,TRBJ2-1,TRBV30,CAWTQAGGREQFF
NA,TRBJ2-7,TRBV28,CASSLSAEYEQYF
NA,TRBJ2-7,TRBV6-1,CASSARAASLYEQYF
NA,TRBJ2-1,TRBV15,CATSRELASYNEQFF
NA,TRBJ1-1,TRBV7-2,CAIRGGENTEAFF
NA,TRBJ2-7,TRBV11-2,CASSRTGSAYEQYF
NA,TRBJ1-5,TRBV30,CAWSVGTKFYSNQPQHF
NA,TRBJ2-7,TRBV25-1,CASSESTGTGRHEQYF
NA,TRBJ1-1,TRBV5-4,CASSSLQGGEAFF
NA,TRBJ2-2,TRBV2,CASTDGELFF
NA,TRBJ2-5,TRBV2,CASSHPLRQETQYF
NA,TRBJ1-4,TRBV6-5,CASSSLGTANEKLFF
NA,TRBJ2-5,TRBV5-1,CASSLNGLAGGSDQETQYF
NA,TRBJ2-4,TRBV27,CASSPGTSGIWSVDKNIQYF
NA,TRBJ2-2,TRBV7-9,CASRRPTRQGARTGELFF
NA,TRBJ1-1,TRBV27,CASSGDWGENTEAFF
NA,TRBJ2-5,TRBV30,CAWSVLEEAAQYF
NA,TRBJ2-1,TRBV5-1,CASSLVQGPYNEQFF
NA,TRBJ2-5,TRBV6-6,CASTPGGGTQYF
NA,TRBJ1-2,TRBV29-1,CSVIEGRNYGYTF
NA,TRBJ2-5,TRBV7-8,CASSPGTGLKETQYF
NA,TRBJ2-1,TRBV27,CASSLSTVLNEQFF